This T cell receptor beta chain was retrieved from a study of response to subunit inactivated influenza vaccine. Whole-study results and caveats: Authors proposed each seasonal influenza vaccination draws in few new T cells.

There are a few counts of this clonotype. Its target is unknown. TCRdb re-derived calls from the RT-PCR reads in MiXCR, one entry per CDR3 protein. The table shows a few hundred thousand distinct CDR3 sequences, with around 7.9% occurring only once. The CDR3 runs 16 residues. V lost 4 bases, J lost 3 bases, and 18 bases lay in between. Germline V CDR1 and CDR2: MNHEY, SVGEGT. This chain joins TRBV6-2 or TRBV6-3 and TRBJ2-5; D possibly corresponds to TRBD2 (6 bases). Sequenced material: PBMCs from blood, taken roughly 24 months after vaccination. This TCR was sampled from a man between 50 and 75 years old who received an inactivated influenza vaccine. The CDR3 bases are TGTGCCAGCAGTTCCTACCGGGAGATACGGGAAGAGACCCAGTACTTC. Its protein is CASSSYREIREETQYF.